This T cell receptor beta chain was sequenced for a study of blood T cell repertoires in COVID-19. Overall study: Italy, Spain and the United States were the sources of the convalescent and acute COVID-19 samples. From T cells, B-cell-depleted T cells, or PBMCs came the material, which was cDNA or gDNA.

In the authors' workflow: Amplification of reference gene primers was used by the study to estimate nucleated cell counts. Method: immunoSEQ multiplex PCR; TCRdb's copy keeps in-frame clones and lacks some. The DNA gave D and trimming, while V, J and clone size come from that table. Of about 80,000 clones in the sample, roughly three quarters were seen once. The CDR3 is 17 amino acids. Trimming removed 5 bases at V and 5 bases at J, with 21 bases between. CDR1 and CDR2 from the germline V gene are SEHNR and FQNEAQ (reference sequence). Only one count was recorded for this clone. V and J are TRBV7-9 and TRBJ1-4, with D maybe TRBD1 (6 bases). The sample consisted of peripheral blood. The sequence was collected from a man between 65 and 85 years old with active or convalescent COVID-19. Here the CDR3 reads CASSPLTGPRSNEKLFF. Written as DNA, the CDR3 is TGTGCCAGCAGCCCACTTACAGGGCCGCGCTCGAATGAAAAACTGTTTTTT.